The 9 T cell receptor beta chains below all came from one sample that was sequenced in a study of CXCR3-negative and CXCR3-positive naive CD8 T cells. UMI-tagged TRB cDNA libraries were built via 5' RACE. From the 5' RACE reads, TCRdb lists one entry per CDR3 protein and no DNA. The sample's table shows around 81,000 distinct CDR3 sequences. Sequenced: naive CXCR3- CD8+ T cells from blood. Subset indicated: CD45RO-CCR7+CD27+CD95- naive CD8+ T cells lacking CXCR3 (TNR3-). The source is a human donor in good health. Some clones in this sample may be carry-over from other donors' samples.

This rearrangement joins TRBV28 to TRBJ2-7. The CDR3 totals 15 residues. Germline V gene data show CDR1 as MDHEN and CDR2 as SYDVKM. This CDR3 is CAIRTASRSSYEQYF.

The V call is TRBV3-1, the J call TRBJ2-7; TCRdb's D gene call, TRBD1, goes unchecked for lack of DNA. CDR3 length: 14 amino acids. The V gene's germline CDR1 is LGHDT and CDR2 YNNKEL (reference sequence). The CDR3 region is CASSPEQGSYEQYF.

V usage is TRBV28 and J usage is TRBJ2-5; as DNA is missing, the TRBD1 call by TCRdb cannot be tested. The CDR3 sequence is 18 residues long. The germline V gene encodes CDR1 MDHEN and CDR2 SYDVKM. CDR3 sequence: CASSSPITPSANQETQYF.

The chain links TRBV30 to TRBJ2-1; as DNA is missing, the TRBD1 call by TCRdb cannot be tested. This CDR3 contains 18 residues. Per the germline V gene, CDR1 is GTSNPN and CDR2 is SVGIG (reference sequence). The CDR3 spells CAWSSGTGGWSSYNEQFF.

The V gene is TRBV10-2, the J gene TRBJ2-7; with no DNA, the TCRdb D assignment of TRBD2 cannot be verified. CDR3 length: 13 amino acids. Germline CDR1 reads WSHSY; CDR2 reads SAAADI. The CDR3 loop reads CASTVAGAYEQYF.

The V gene is TRBV27, the J gene TRBJ2-1. The CDR3 has 16 amino acids. Germline V gives CDR1 MNHEY, CDR2 SMNVEV (reference sequence). The CDR3 loop is CASSPFVGITYNEQFF.

The chain couples TRBV5-6 to TRBJ2-7; the TCRdb call, TRBD1, lacks DNA for checking. This CDR3 contains 15 residues. CDR1 and CDR2 from the germline V gene are SGHDT and YYEEEE. The CDR3: CASSLEQATPYEHYF.

The rearrangement links TRBV3-1 to TRBJ2-3; TCRdb names TRBD2, which stays unverified in the absence of DNA. Germline values: CDR1 LGHDT, CDR2 YNNKEL (reference sequence). This CDR3 comprises 20 residues. The CDR3 spells CASSQAGWPSGGLSTDTQYF.

The chain links TRBV21-1 to TRBJ2-2. TRBV21-1 corresponds to a pseudogene. The CDR3 has 12 residues. The CDR3 is CASSKGPGELFF.